Here is one T cell receptor beta chain with its context. Its target is unknown. This entry is derived from a study of cytomegalovirus exposure and HLA in healthy donors. For the study at large: About 85 million unique TCR sequences came from HLA-typed donors in an early release. Study results and caveats: While the bulk of TCR sequences proved rare, some public TCRs turned up in many donors. The authors later found most CMV-associated TCR beta chains appeared HLA-restricted.

The germline CDR1 and CDR2 sequences are LGHNA and YNFKEQ. There are 17 residues in the CDR3. Trimming cost V 8 bases and J 3 bases, with 24 bases left between them. PCR primers comprised 60 Vbeta and 13 Jbeta primers. Method: immunoSEQ multiplex PCR; TCRdb's copy keeps in-frame clones and lacks some. The table lists under 200,000 clones, around 77% of them singletons, with 2% to 2.5% in the top ten. Despite likely unrecorded immune exposures, the donors were nominally healthy at the time of sampling. The sample was PBMCs. The chain couples TRBV4-2 to TRBJ2-3, with D possibly matching TRBD2 (6 bases). The sequence was collected from a man in his fifties or sixties in good health and CMV-seronegative. The CDR3, as DNA: TGTGCCAGCCAAGGGCCTCAAGGCGGGGCGGGAACAGATACGCAGTATTTT. Translated, it gives CASQGPQGGAGTDTQYF.